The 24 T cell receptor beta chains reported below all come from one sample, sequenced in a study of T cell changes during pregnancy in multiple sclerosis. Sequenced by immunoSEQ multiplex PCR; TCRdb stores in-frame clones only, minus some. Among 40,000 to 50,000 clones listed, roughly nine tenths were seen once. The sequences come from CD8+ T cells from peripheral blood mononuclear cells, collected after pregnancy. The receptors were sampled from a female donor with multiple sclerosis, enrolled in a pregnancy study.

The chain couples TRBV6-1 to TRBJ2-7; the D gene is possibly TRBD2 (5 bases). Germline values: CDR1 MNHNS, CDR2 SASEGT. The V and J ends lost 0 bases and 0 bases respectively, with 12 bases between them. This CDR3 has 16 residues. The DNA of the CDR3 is TGTGCCAGCAGTGAAGCTGGCGGGTCGGGCTCCTACGAGCAGTACTTC. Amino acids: CASSEAGGSGSYEQYF.

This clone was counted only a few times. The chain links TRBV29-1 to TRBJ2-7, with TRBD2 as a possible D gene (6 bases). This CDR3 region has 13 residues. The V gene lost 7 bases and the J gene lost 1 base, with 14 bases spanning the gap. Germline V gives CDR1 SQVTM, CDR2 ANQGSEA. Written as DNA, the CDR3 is TGCAGCGCGCAACGGGACTTATCCTACGAGCAGTACTTC. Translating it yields CSAQRDLSYEQYF.

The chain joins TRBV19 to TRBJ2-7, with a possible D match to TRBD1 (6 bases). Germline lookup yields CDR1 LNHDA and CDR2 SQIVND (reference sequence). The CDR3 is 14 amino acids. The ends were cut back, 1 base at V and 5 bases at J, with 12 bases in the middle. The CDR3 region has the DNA TGTGCCAGTAGTATAGGTGGGGGCCTCGACGAGCAGTACTTC. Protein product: CASSIGGGLDEQYF.

The CDR3 reads CASSQDSTNYGYTF. The CDR3 DNA is TGTGCCAGCAGTCAGGACAGCACTAACTATGGCTACACCTTC. The V call is TRBV5-4, the J call TRBJ1-2, with a tentative D call TRBD1 (6 bases). The CDR3 loop spans 14 amino acids. The V gene's germline CDR1 is SGHNT and CDR2 YYREEE (reference sequence). Deletions cut 5 bases from V and 0 bases from J, with 11 bases between. Drawing the rest from reference TRBV5-4 and TRBJ1-2, the complete variable domain is ETGVTQSPTHLIKTRGQQVTLRCSSQSGHNTVSWYQQALGQGPQFIFQYYREEENGRGNFPPRFSGLQFPNYSSELNVNALELDDSALYLCASSQDSTNYGYTFGSGTRLTVV.

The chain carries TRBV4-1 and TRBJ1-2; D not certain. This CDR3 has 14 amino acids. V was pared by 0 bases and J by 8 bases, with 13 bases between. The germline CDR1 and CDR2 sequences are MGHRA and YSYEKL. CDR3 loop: CASSQDSGSPGYTF. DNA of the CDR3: TGCGCCAGCAGCCAAGATTCGGGGTCGCCCGGCTACACCTTC.

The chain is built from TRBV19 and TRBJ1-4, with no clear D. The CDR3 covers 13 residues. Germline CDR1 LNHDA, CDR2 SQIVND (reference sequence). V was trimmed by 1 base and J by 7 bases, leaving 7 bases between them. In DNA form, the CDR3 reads TGTGCCAGTAGTATAGTGGGCCCTGAAAAACTGTTTTTT. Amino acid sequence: CASSIVGPEKLFF.

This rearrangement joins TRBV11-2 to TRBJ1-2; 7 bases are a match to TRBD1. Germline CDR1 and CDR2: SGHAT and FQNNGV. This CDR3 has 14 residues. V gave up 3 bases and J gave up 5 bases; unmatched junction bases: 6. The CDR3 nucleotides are TGTGCCAGCAGCTTTGCGGCCAGGGGGTATGGCTACACCTTC. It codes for CASSFAARGYGYTF. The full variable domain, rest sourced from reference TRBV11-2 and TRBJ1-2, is EAGVAQSPRYKIIEKRQSVAFWCNPISGHATLYWYQQILGQGPKLLIQFQNNGVVDDSQLPKDRFSAERLKGVDSTLKIQPAKLEDSAVYLCASSFAARGYGYTFGSGTRLTVV.

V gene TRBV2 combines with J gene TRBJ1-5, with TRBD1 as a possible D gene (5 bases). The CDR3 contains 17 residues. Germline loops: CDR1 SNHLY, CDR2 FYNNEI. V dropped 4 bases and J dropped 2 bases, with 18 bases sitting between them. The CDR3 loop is CASSGSGMGLGNQPQHF. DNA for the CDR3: TGTGCCAGCAGTGGGTCAGGGATGGGGCTCGGCAATCAGCCCCAGCATTTT. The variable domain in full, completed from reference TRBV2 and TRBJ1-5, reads EPEVTQTPSHQVTQMGQEVILRCVPISNHLYFYWYRQILGQKVEFLVSFYNNEISEKSEIFDDQFSVERPDGSNFTLKIRSTKLEDSAMYFCASSGSGMGLGNQPQHFGDGTRLSIL.

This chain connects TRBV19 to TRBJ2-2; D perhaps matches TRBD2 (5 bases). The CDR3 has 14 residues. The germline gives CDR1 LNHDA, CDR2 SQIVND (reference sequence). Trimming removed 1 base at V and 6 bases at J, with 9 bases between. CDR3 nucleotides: TGTGCCAGTAGTATAGGTTCCGGGGCCGGGGAGCTGTTTTTT. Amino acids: CASSIGSGAGELFF.

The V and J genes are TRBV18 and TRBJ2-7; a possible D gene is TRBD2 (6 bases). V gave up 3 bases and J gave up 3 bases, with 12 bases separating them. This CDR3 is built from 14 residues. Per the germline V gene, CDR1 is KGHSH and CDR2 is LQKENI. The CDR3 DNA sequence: TGTGCCAGCTCACCGGAGGCGGGATACTACGAGCAGTACTTC. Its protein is CASSPEAGYYEQYF.

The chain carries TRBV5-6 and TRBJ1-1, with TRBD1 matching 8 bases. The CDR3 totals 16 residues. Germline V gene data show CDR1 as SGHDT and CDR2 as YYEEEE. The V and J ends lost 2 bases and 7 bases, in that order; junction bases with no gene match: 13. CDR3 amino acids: CASSLGQGAFWGEAFF. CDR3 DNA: TGTGCCAGCAGCTTAGGGCAGGGGGCGTTCTGGGGTGAAGCTTTCTTT. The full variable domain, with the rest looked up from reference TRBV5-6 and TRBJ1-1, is DAGVTQSPTHLIKTRGQQVTLRCSPKSGHDTVSWYQQALGQGPQFIFQYYEEEERQRGNFPDRFSGHQFPNYSSELNVNALLLGDSALYLCASSLGQGAFWGEAFFGQGTRLTVV.

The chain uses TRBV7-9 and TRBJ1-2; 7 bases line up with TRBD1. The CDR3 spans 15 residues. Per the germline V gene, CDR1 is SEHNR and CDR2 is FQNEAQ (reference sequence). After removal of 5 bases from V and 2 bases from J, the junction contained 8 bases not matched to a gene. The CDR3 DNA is TGTGCCAGCAGCCTCGGGACAGCAGAGAACTATGGCTACACCTTC. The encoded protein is CASSLGTAENYGYTF.

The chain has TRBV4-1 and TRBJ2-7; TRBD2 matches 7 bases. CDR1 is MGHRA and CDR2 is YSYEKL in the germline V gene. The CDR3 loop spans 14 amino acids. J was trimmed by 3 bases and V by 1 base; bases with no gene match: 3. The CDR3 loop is CASSQGSGGYEQYF. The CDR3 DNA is TGCGCCAGCAGCCAAGGCTCGGGGGGCTACGAGCAGTACTTC.

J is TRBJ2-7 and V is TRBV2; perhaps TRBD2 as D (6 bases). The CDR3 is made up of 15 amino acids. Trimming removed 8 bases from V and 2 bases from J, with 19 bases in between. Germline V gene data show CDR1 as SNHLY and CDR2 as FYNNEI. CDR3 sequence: CASAPARGATYEQYF. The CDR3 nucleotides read TGTGCCAGCGCCCCCGCCCGCGGGGCCACCTACGAGCAGTACTTC.

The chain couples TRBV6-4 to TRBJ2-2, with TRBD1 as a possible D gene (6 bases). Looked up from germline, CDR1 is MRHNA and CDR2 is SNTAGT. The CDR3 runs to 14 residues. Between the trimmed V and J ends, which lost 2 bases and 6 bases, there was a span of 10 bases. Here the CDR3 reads CASSDPGAAGELFF. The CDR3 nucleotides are TGTGCCAGCAGTGACCCAGGGGCGGCCGGGGAGCTGTTTTTT.

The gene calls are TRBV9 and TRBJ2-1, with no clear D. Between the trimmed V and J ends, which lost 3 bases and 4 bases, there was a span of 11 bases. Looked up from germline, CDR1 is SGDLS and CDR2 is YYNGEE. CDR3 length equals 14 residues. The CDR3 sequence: CASSAPNSYNEQFF. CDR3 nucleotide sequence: TGTGCCAGCAGCGCCCCCAACTCGTACAATGAGCAGTTCTTC.

The CDR3 DNA reads TGTGCCAGCATCGGGACAGGGTACGAGCAGTACTTC. As protein: CASIGTGYEQYF. This chain joins TRBV6-6 and TRBJ2-7; 9 nucleotides align to TRBD1. CDR1 MNHNY and CDR2 SVGAGI come from the germline V gene (reference sequence). The CDR3 covers 12 residues. Trimming cost V 7 bases and J 4 bases; bases outside gene matches: 2.

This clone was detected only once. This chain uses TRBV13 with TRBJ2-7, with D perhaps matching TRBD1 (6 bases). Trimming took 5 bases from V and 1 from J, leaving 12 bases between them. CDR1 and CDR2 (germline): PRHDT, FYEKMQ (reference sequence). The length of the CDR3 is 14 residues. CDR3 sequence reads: CASSLGQKSYEQYF. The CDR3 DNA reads TGTGCCAGCAGCCTGGGACAAAAATCCTACGAGCAGTACTTC. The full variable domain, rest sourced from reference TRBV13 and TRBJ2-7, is AAGVIQSPRHLIKEKRETATLKCYPIPRHDTVYWYQQGPGQDPQFLISFYEKMQSDKGSIPDRFSAQQFSDYHSELNMSSLELGDSALYFCASSLGQKSYEQYFGPGTRLTVT.

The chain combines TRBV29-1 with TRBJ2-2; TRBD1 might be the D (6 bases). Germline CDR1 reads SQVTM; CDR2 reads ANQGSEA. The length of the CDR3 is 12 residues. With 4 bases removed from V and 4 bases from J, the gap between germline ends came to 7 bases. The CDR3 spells CSVVGGTGELFF. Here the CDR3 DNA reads TGCAGCGTTGTAGGGGGCACCGGGGAGCTGTTTTTT.

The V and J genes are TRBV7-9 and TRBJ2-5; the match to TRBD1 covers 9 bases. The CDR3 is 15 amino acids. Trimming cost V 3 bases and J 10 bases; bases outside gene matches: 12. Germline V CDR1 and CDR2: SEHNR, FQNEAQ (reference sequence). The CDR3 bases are TGTGCCAGCAGCTTCCCGGGACAGGGTAGCACAGACCAGTACTTC. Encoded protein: CASSFPGQGSTDQYF.

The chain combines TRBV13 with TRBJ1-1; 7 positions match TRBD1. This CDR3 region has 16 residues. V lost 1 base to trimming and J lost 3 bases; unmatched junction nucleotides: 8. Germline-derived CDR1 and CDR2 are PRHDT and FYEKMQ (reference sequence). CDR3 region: CASSLDRGRGDTEAFF. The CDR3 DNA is TGTGCCAGCAGCTTAGATAGGGGGCGAGGGGACACTGAAGCTTTCTTT.

CDR3 DNA sequence: TGTGCCATCAGTGAATCAGGGGAAGAGGAAAAACTGTTTTTT. Translation gives CAISESGEEEKLFF. V and J are TRBV10-3 and TRBJ1-4; D is perhaps TRBD1 (6 bases). The germline V gene has CDR1 ENHRY and CDR2 SYGVKD. This CDR3 has 14 residues. The V end was cut by 3 bases, the J end by 8 bases, with 13 bases between.

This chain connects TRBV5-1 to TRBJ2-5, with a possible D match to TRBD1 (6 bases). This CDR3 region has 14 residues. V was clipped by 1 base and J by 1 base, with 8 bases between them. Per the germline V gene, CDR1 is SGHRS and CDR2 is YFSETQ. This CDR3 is CASSLPDSQETQYF. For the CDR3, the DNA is TGCGCCAGCAGCTTGCCGGACAGCCAAGAGACCCAGTACTTC.

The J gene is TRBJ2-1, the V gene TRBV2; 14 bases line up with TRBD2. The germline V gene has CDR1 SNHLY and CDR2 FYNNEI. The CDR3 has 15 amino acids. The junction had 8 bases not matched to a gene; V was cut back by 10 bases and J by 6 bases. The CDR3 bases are TGTGCCACGACTAGCGGGGGGGCCAGAGGCAATGAGCAGTTCTTC. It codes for CATTSGGARGNEQFF.